This TCR beta chain was identified during a study of blood T cell repertoires in COVID-19. Study information: Acute and convalescent COVID-19 samples came from the United States, Italy and Spain. Sources were T cells, B-cell-depleted T cells, or PBMCs; the material itself was cDNA or gDNA.

The CDR3 totals 18 residues. The junction had 7 bases not matched to a gene; V was cut back by 0 bases and J by 1 base. Per the germline V gene, CDR1 is SGHRS and CDR2 is YFSETQ. The method was immunoSEQ multiplex PCR; TCRdb's version includes in-frame clones alone and lacks a portion of them. The table has approximately 91,000 clones, 76% seen once; the top ten hold about 6.4%. Sequenced material: peripheral blood. The chain is built from TRBV5-1 and TRBJ1-1; TRBD1 matches at 12 bases. This receptor was identified in a man aged 65 to 85 with acute or convalescent COVID-19. CDR3 protein: CASSLDKGQGARNTEAFF. The CDR3 nucleotides are TGCGCCAGCAGCTTGGATAAGGGACAGGGGGCAAGGAACACTGAAGCTTTCTTT.